This T cell receptor (beta chain) was sequenced for a study of OX40 agonist ivuxolimab in advanced cancers. Study-level information: An anti-OX40 (CD134) antibody with agonistic activity, ivuxolimab, was administered to patients.

TCRdb's table, derived via immunoSEQ multiplex PCR, lists solely in-frame clones and lacks some. The sample yields under 70,000 clones, 86% seen once. This sample comprised CD4+ or CD8+ T cells sorted from blood, obtained in a trial of the OX40 agonist ivuxolimab. The sequence derives from an adult with an advanced solid tumor such as melanoma, head and neck, liver or kidney cancer.

Here the CDR3 DNA reads TGTGCCAGCAGTTTATCGCAGGGGTATAGCAATCAGCCCCAGCATTTT. Protein sequence: CASSLSQGYSNQPQHF. The V gene is TRBV28, the J gene TRBJ1-5; D possibly corresponds to TRBD1 (6 bases). This CDR3 contains 16 residues. V gave up 1 base and J gave up 0 bases, with 10 bases separating them. Germline values: CDR1 MDHEN, CDR2 SYDVKM.